The clone carrying this T cell receptor beta chain came up many times. The sample comes from a study of T cells after yellow fever vaccination. The CDR3 covers 14 residues. The germline V gene encodes CDR1 SEHNR and CDR2 FQNEAQ (reference sequence). J gave up 2 bases and V 5 bases, and 4 bases lay outside the gene matches. TCRdb passed the 5' RACE reads through MiXCR, listing each CDR3 protein once. The sample records 200,000 to 250,000 distinct CDR3 sequences, 6.9% being singletons. The sample consisted of CD4+ T cells sorted from PBMCs, taken 15 days after the yellow fever booster vaccination. This TCR was recovered from a man aged 30 to 45 who received the YFV17D yellow fever vaccine. The chain recombines TRBV7-9 with TRBJ2-5, with 8 bases fitting TRBD2. CDR3 DNA sequence: TGTGCCAGCAGCCCAGGGACTAGGCAAGAGACCCAGTACTTC. It codes for CASSPGTRQETQYF.